This TCR beta chain was captured by sequencing in a study of T cell repertoires in cytomegalovirus infection. Study-level information: Signatures in public TCR beta sequences pointed to both CMV infection and matching HLA type.

The germline CDR1 and CDR2 sequences are SGHAT and FQNNGV. Trimming at V came to 6 bases and at J to 5 bases, leaving 11 bases not matched to a gene. The CDR3 consists of 15 residues. TCRdb passed the reads through MiXCR, listing each CDR3 protein once. The profile shows 900,000 to 950,000 distinct CDR3 sequences, approximately 32% of them singletons. This clonotype was found a few times. The target antigen is unknown. V usage is TRBV11-2 and J usage is TRBJ2-5; 8 bases agree with TRBD2. The starting material was cultured CD8+ T cells from PBMCs, obtained from culture after CMV antigen stimulation. This sequence originates from a human donor in good health (CMV status not recorded). Some clones in this sample may be carry-over from other donors' samples. The CDR3: CASSTGRGGLETQYF. CDR3 DNA: TGTGCCAGCAGTACAGGCCGGGGGGGCTTGGAGACCCAGTACTTC. The full variable domain, its missing parts supplied by reference TRBV11-2 and TRBJ2-5, is EAGVAQSPRYKIIEKRQSVAFWCNPISGHATLYWYQQILGQGPKLLIQFQNNGVVDDSQLPKDRFSAERLKGVDSTLKIQPAKLEDSAVYLCASSTGRGGLETQYFGPGTRLLVL.